The 26 T cell receptor beta chains below were found in one sample sequenced in a study of vaccination and CD4 T cells after COVID-19. The Oncomine TCR Beta short-read assay was what sequenced the DNA obtained from cultured CD4+ T cells. TCRdb used MiXCR to reprocess the PCR reads, holding one entry per CDR3 protein. The sample gives thousands of distinct CDR3 sequences, over 60% of which show up once; 30% to 40% is in the top ten. These receptors lack a known antigen. Treatment here: approximately 9-day PBMC culture with coronavirus spike peptide pools or control peptides (ViraFEST assay). Material: CD4+ T cells from blood, cultured in vitro. These receptor sequences come from a human donor who had recovered from COVID-19.

The V gene is TRBV27, the J gene TRBJ1-2; D is possibly TRBD1 (5 bases). V lost 4 bases and J 4 bases, leaving 19 bases between the germline ends. The germline CDR1 and CDR2 sequences are MNHEY and SMNVEV (reference sequence). CDR3 length equals 16 residues. The CDR3 loop reads CASSSLTTGVIYGYTF. The CDR3 region has the DNA TGTGCCAGCAGTTCTCTGACTACAGGTGTTATCTATGGCTACACCTTC.

V and J are TRBV20-1 and TRBJ1-2; no clear D gene. The CDR3 totals 14 residues. V was clipped by 0 bases and J by 7 bases, with 15 bases between them. CDR1 is DFQATT, CDR2 SNEGSKA, per germline (reference sequence). For the CDR3, the DNA is TGCAGTGCTAGAGATCGGTCTTCTGCAGTTGGCTACACCTTC. Translating it yields CSARDRSSAVGYTF.

V is TRBV19 and J is TRBJ1-2; 8 nucleotides align to TRBD1. This CDR3 spans 13 amino acids. V lost 9 bases and J lost 4; bases outside the gene matches: 7. Germline lookup yields CDR1 LNHDA and CDR2 SQIVND (reference sequence). CDR3 nucleotide sequence: TGTGCCAGCTCCCCCGGACAGGGCTATGGCTACACCTTC. Its protein product is CASSPGQGYGYTF.

This rearrangement joins TRBV5-4 to TRBJ1-2; D might be TRBD1 (6 bases). Germline V gene lookup returns CDR1 SGHNT and CDR2 YYREEE (reference sequence). The CDR3 is 15 residues long. V was trimmed by 4 bases and J by 4 bases, leaving 17 bases between them. The CDR3 reads CASSLPGAAIYGYTF. The CDR3 DNA sequence: TGTGCCAGCAGCCTTCCGGGGGCGGCAATCTATGGCTACACCTTC.

The chain employs TRBV12-3 or TRBV12-4 and TRBJ1-2; D unresolved. The CDR3 loop spans 15 amino acids. V was shortened by 8 bases and J by 2 bases, with 18 bases between the two germline ends. The CDR3 DNA is TGTGCCAGCCCGCTCGGGCCCGGGCCCAACTATGGCTACACCTTC. This gives the protein CASPLGPGPNYGYTF.

This clonotype was picked up a small number of times. The rearrangement joins TRBV20-1 to TRBJ1-2; D uncertain. This CDR3 contains 13 residues. With 7 bases removed from V and 4 bases from J, the gap between germline ends came to 16 bases. CDR1 is DFQATT and CDR2 is SNEGSKA in the germline V gene (reference sequence). The CDR3 reads CSGLRVSLYGYTF. The CDR3 DNA follows: TGCAGTGGACTTAGGGTCTCCCTCTATGGCTACACCTTC.

The V gene is TRBV6-5, the J gene TRBJ1-5; 7 bases are a match to TRBD1. The length of the CDR3 is 16 residues. Trimming took 4 bases from V and 6 from J; bases not matched to a gene: 12. Germline loops: CDR1 MNHEY, CDR2 SVGAGI. The CDR3 here is CASSSQGGQGGQPQHF. The CDR3 DNA follows: TGTGCCAGCAGTTCGCAAGGGGGCCAAGGAGGTCAGCCCCAGCATTTT.

The chain is built from TRBV6-1 and TRBJ1-2; D gene unclear. The V end lost 2 bases, the J end lost 3 bases, and 4 bases lay between the germline ends. The CDR3 is 12 residues long. Germline V gene lookup returns CDR1 MNHNS and CDR2 SASEGT. The CDR3 sequence: CASSERYYGYTF. The CDR3, as DNA: TGTGCCAGCAGTGAAAGGTACTATGGCTACACCTTC.

The gene calls are TRBV28 and TRBJ2-5; D possibly matches TRBD1 or TRBD2 (5 bases each). CDR3 length: 15 residues. V shed 2 bases and J shed 5 bases, with 15 bases lying between them. CDR1 and CDR2 from the germline V gene are MDHEN and SYDVKM. CDR3: CASSLGRARGETQYF. CDR3 in DNA: TGTGCCAGCAGTTTAGGCAGGGCACGAGGGGAGACCCAGTACTTC.

The chain combines TRBV20-1 with TRBJ2-7; D may be TRBD1 (6 bases). The CDR3 covers 14 residues. Germline V gives CDR1 DFQATT, CDR2 SNEGSKA (reference sequence). V lost 0 bases to trimming and J lost 0 bases, with 9 bases between them. In nucleotides, the CDR3 is TGCAGTGCTAGAGATGGGGGCGGCTCCTACGAGCAGTACTTC. Translation: CSARDGGGSYEQYF.

The chain combines TRBV20-1 with TRBJ2-5; D possibly corresponds to TRBD1 (6 bases). V was clipped by 6 bases and J by 5 bases, with 16 bases between them. Looked up from germline, CDR1 is DFQATT and CDR2 is SNEGSKA (reference sequence). CDR3 length: 13 residues. CDR3 sequence (DNA): TGCAGTGCCACCAGGGGCGGGTGGGAGACCCAGTACTTC. Its translation: CSATRGGWETQYF.

About this clonotype itself: The junction and the germline gene differ at one end; a read error may be behind it. The gene calls are TRBV27 and TRBJ2-1; TRBD2 might be the D (6 bases). CDR3 length: 13 residues. Germline V gene sequence: CDR1 MNHEY, CDR2 SMNVEV (reference sequence). Written as DNA, the CDR3 is TGTGCCAGCAGTGGGGGGAACTCCTACGAGCGGTACTTC. Amino acid sequence: CASSGGNSYERYF.

This clonotype has a single count. The chain employs TRBV11-3 and TRBJ1-2; no firm D call. Trimming pared 0 bases from V and 8 bases from J, leaving 10 bases between. This CDR3 region has 13 residues. The germline CDR1 and CDR2 sequences are SGHNT and YENEEA. The CDR3 DNA is TGTGCCAGCAGCTTAGATCTGAGCAGCGGCTACACCTTC. Protein: CASSLDLSSGYTF.

This clonotype was seen a few times. This chain uses TRBV20-1 with TRBJ2-3, with TRBD1 matching over 7 bases. Germline V CDR1 and CDR2: DFQATT, SNEGSKA (reference sequence). This CDR3 is built from 16 residues. With V trimmed by 5 bases and J by 0 bases, 11 bases remained unmatched. Written as DNA, the CDR3 is TGCAGTGCTCTATGGGACGGGACAGCTAGCACAGATACGCAGTATTTT. As protein: CSALWDGTASTDTQYF.

This rearrangement joins TRBV6-1 to TRBJ1-1, with D maybe TRBD1 (5 bases). V lost 8 bases, J lost 3 bases, and 13 bases lay in between. The CDR3 is made up of 13 amino acids. Looked up from germline, CDR1 is MNHNS and CDR2 is SASEGT. The CDR3 nucleotides are TGTGCCAGCGGGGCTGGGACGCACACTGAAGCTTTCTTT. Translated, it gives CASGAGTHTEAFF.

The chain carries TRBV19 and TRBJ1-2, with 8 bases that match TRBD1. V dropped 2 bases and J dropped 2; count of bases not matched to a gene: 7. The germline V gene has CDR1 LNHDA and CDR2 SQIVND (reference sequence). The CDR3 runs 16 residues. CDR3 nucleotides: TGTGCCAGTAGTATAACCCAGGGGGCCCCAAACTATGGCTACACCTTC. Protein sequence: CASSITQGAPNYGYTF. The full variable domain, rest sourced from reference TRBV19 and TRBJ1-2, is DGGITQSPKYLFRKEGQNVTLSCEQNLNHDAMYWYRQDPGQGLRLIYYSQIVNDFQKGDIAEGYSVSREKKESFPLTVTSAQKNPTAFYLCASSITQGAPNYGYTFGSGTRLTVV.

This chain uses TRBV6-1 with TRBJ2-5; 7 nucleotides line up with TRBD1. The length of the CDR3 is 14 residues. CDR1 is MNHNS and CDR2 is SASEGT in the germline V gene. V lost 6 bases, J lost 4 bases, and 8 bases stayed unmatched. The CDR3 region is CASRVTAGGETQYF. The CDR3 DNA follows: TGTGCCAGCAGAGTTACGGCAGGGGGAGAGACCCAGTACTTC.

This chain links TRBV15 with TRBJ2-3; D not resolved. CDR3 length equals 14 residues. The V and J ends lost 1 base and 0 bases respectively, with 5 bases between them. Germline CDR1 reads LNHNV; CDR2 reads YYDKDF (reference sequence). CDR3 in amino acids: CATSRALSTDTQYF. CDR3 bases: TGTGCCACCAGCAGAGCACTTAGCACAGATACGCAGTATTTT.

The gene calls are TRBV11-3 and TRBJ2-5; a weak D match, TRBD1 (7 bases). The CDR3 consists of 13 residues. Per the germline V gene, CDR1 is SGHNT and CDR2 is YENEEA. V lost 5 bases, J lost 7 bases, and 14 bases lay in between. CDR3 coding DNA: TGTGCCAGCAGCCCAAACAGGGGAGGGACCCAGTACTTC. It specifies CASSPNRGGTQYF.

The chain carries TRBV20-1 and TRBJ2-5; 12 bases map to TRBD2. In germline, CDR1 is DFQATT, CDR2 SNEGSKA (reference sequence). The CDR3 has 17 residues. The V gene end was trimmed by 0 bases and the J gene end by 1 base; junction bases not matched to a gene: 6. This CDR3 reads CSARDEGLAGFQETQYF. Here the CDR3 DNA reads TGCAGTGCTAGAGACGAAGGACTAGCGGGATTCCAAGAGACCCAGTACTTC.

This clonotype turned up a few times. This chain connects TRBV2 to TRBJ1-6; 9 nucleotides line up with TRBD1. This CDR3 is built from 14 residues. Unmatched junction bases numbered 0, after V lost 4 bases and J lost 5 bases. Germline CDR1 SNHLY, CDR2 FYNNEI. This chain's CDR3 is CASSGDRDNSPLHF. CDR3 nucleotides: TGTGCCAGCAGTGGGGACAGGGATAATTCACCCCTCCACTTT.

This clonotype appeared once. The chain combines TRBV5-4 with TRBJ2-1; the D is unclear. The V and J ends lost 0 bases and 2 bases respectively, with 9 bases between them. This CDR3 has 15 residues. Germline CDR1 and CDR2: SGHNT and YYREEE (reference sequence). The CDR3 DNA sequence: TGTGCCAGCAGCTTGGCCCGGCTAACCTACAATGAGCAGTTCTTC. This gives the protein CASSLARLTYNEQFF.

The chain employs TRBV2 and TRBJ2-7; D call uncertain. Trimming pared 6 bases from V and 2 bases from J, leaving 14 bases between. The germline V gene has CDR1 SNHLY and CDR2 FYNNEI. The CDR3 consists of 14 residues. The CDR3 nucleotides read TGTGCCAGCAGCCTTTCGGGCCCGACCTACGAGCAGTACTTC. This sequence encodes CASSLSGPTYEQYF.

J is TRBJ1-2 and V is TRBV6-2 or TRBV6-3, with TRBD1 matching over 9 bases. V trimming: 0 bases; J trimming: 7 bases; junction bases outside the gene matches: 15. CDR3 size: 18 residues. The V gene's germline CDR1 is MNHEY and CDR2 SVGEGT. The CDR3 loop reads CASSYSLGSTGGIPGYTF. DNA for the CDR3: TGTGCCAGCAGTTACTCGCTAGGATCGACAGGGGGGATACCTGGCTACACCTTC.

The chain recombines TRBV20-1 with TRBJ2-5; 10 bases map to TRBD2. There are 13 residues in the CDR3. Germline lookup yields CDR1 DFQATT and CDR2 SNEGSKA (reference sequence). V lost 5 bases and J lost 3; bases outside the gene matches: 3. CDR3 nucleotides: TGCAGTGCTTCTAGCGGGAGTAAAGAGACCCAGTACTTC. Protein: CSASSGSKETQYF.

The chain is built from TRBV7-2 and TRBJ2-2; 9 bases align to TRBD2. Per germline, CDR1 SGHTA and CDR2 FQGNSA. The length of the CDR3 is 15 residues. V lost 2 bases and J lost 6; bases outside the gene matches: 4. CDR3 residues: CASSLNAGGSGELFF. CDR3 nucleotides: TGTGCCAGCAGCTTAAATGCGGGAGGGTCCGGGGAGCTGTTTTTT.